This T cell receptor beta chain was identified in a study of T-cell memory formation after mild COVID-19. TCRdb redid the calling of the 5' RACE reads with MiXCR, one entry per CDR3 protein. The table has 110,000 to 150,000 distinct CDR3 sequences, under 30% seen once; the top ten hold approximately 25%. Specimen: PBMCs or a T cell subset sorted from them (not recorded which). This TCR was recovered from an adult woman who had mild COVID-19 (a few samples of this study predate the infection). Cell type and time point are not known.

Written as DNA, the CDR3 is TGTGCCAGCAGTCCGGGGGTGGCAGATACGCAGTATTTT. It translates to CASSPGVADTQYF. The gene calls are TRBV28 and TRBJ2-3; D possibly corresponds to TRBD2 (6 bases). Trimming shortened V by 5 bases and J by 4 bases, and 10 bases separated the two germline ends. The CDR3 has 13 amino acids. From germline, CDR1 is MDHEN and CDR2 SYDVKM.